These 14 T cell receptor beta chains were all obtained from the same sample, sequenced in a study of CD8 T cells in Susac syndrome. RNA totalling roughly 0.45 to 1 ug underwent reverse transcription with random hexamers. One entry per CDR3 protein results from TCRdb running MiXCR on the immunoSEQ multiplex PCR reads. The sample includes 200,000 to 250,000 distinct CDR3 sequences, about 96% of them seen just once. Specimen: CD4+ T cells from PBMCs. These receptors all stem from a human donor with multiple sclerosis.

The chain joins TRBV2 to TRBJ2-1; the match to TRBD2 covers 10 bases. V trimming: 5 bases; J trimming: 7 bases; junction bases outside the gene matches: 8. The germline V gene encodes CDR1 SNHLY and CDR2 FYNNEI. CDR3 length: 15 amino acids. CDR3 DNA sequence: TGTGCCAGCAGTCCTCTAGCGGGAGCTGTTAATGAGCAGTTCTTC. Translation gives CASSPLAGAVNEQFF.

The chain carries TRBV2 and TRBJ2-1, with D possibly being TRBD2 (5 bases). Trimming removed 6 bases from V and 1 base from J, with 19 bases in between. This CDR3 contains 17 residues. Germline CDR1 reads SNHLY; CDR2 reads FYNNEI. This CDR3 reads CASSALTATGSYNEQFF. CDR3 coding DNA: TGTGCCAGCAGCGCTCTAACGGCGACGGGATCCTACAATGAGCAGTTCTTC.

This chain links TRBV30 with TRBJ2-6; a possible D gene is TRBD2 (6 bases). Trimming took off 1 base at V and 2 bases at J, with 9 bases between the two ends. This CDR3 comprises 15 residues. CDR1 GTSNPN and CDR2 SVGIG come from the germline V gene (reference sequence). CDR3: CAWSGGGAGANVLTF. CDR3 DNA: TGTGCCTGGAGTGGCGGAGGGGCTGGGGCCAACGTCCTGACTTTC.

The rearrangement joins TRBV27 to TRBJ2-6; TRBD2 agrees at 7 bases. Germline loops: CDR1 MNHEY, CDR2 SMNVEV (reference sequence). The CDR3 spans 17 residues. The ends lost 7 bases at V and 1 base at J; junction bases unmatched: 10. The CDR3 DNA is TGTGCCAGCACGCCTAGCGGACTGCGGTCTGGGGCCAACGTCCTGACTTTC. Translating gives CASTPSGLRSGANVLTF.

A single count supports this clonotype. CDR3 nucleotide sequence: TGTGCCAGCAGCCAAAATTGGGCAGAGGGAAACTATGGCTACACCTTC. Its translation is CASSQNWAEGNYGYTF. This chain uses TRBV3-1 with TRBJ1-2; the D is unclear. The germline gives CDR1 LGHDT, CDR2 YNNKEL (reference sequence). Trimming cost V 2 bases and J 2 bases, with 15 bases left between them. The CDR3 has 16 residues.

CDR3 residues: CASSQRQGGTEAFF. Written as DNA, the CDR3 is TGCGCCAGCAGCCAACGCCAGGGTGGCACTGAAGCTTTCTTT. V usage is TRBV4-1 and J usage is TRBJ1-1, with D possibly being TRBD1 (5 bases). V was cut by 2 bases and J by 4 bases, with 11 bases left in between. CDR1 and CDR2 from the germline V gene are MGHRA and YSYEKL. This CDR3 region has 14 residues.

The chain recombines TRBV7-3 with TRBJ2-3, with D possibly being TRBD1 (5 bases). This CDR3 region has 16 residues. V was trimmed by 5 bases and J by 0 bases, leaving 15 bases between them. The germline V gene encodes CDR1 SGHTA and CDR2 FQGTGA. The CDR3 here is CASSNPLGRSTDTQYF. In DNA, the CDR3 is TGTGCCAGCAGCAACCCACTGGGGCGGAGCACAGATACGCAGTATTTT.

J is TRBJ2-7 and V is TRBV3-1; D might be TRBD1 or TRBD2, each matching 5 bases. V gave up 3 bases and J gave up 9 bases, with 27 bases separating them. CDR3 size: 17 residues. Germline CDR1 LGHDT, CDR2 YNNKEL (reference sequence). CDR3 in DNA: TGTGCCAGCAGCCAGACATCTTCCGGGACGGACTTTATGGGGCAGTACTTC. Its translation: CASSQTSSGTDFMGQYF.

The V gene is TRBV4-1, the J gene TRBJ1-1; D might be TRBD1 (5 bases). V was shortened by 0 bases and J by 3 bases, with 20 bases between the two germline ends. The CDR3 totals 18 residues. Germline assignment: CDR1 MGHRA and CDR2 YSYEKL. The CDR3: CASSQEGVEARFDTEAFF. For the CDR3, the DNA is TGCGCCAGCAGCCAAGAAGGGGTAGAGGCTCGCTTCGACACTGAAGCTTTCTTT.

This chain uses TRBV2 with TRBJ2-6; D remains ambiguous. CDR1 is SNHLY and CDR2 is FYNNEI in the germline V gene. Trimming stripped 2 bases from V and 3 bases from J, with 11 bases between. There are 16 residues in the CDR3. CDR3 sequence reads: CASSERSSLGANVLTF. Here the CDR3 DNA reads TGTGCCAGCAGTGAAAGGTCGTCCCTTGGGGCCAACGTCCTGACTTTC.

The rearrangement uses TRBV11-2 and TRBJ2-4; the match to TRBD2 covers 7 bases. The germline CDR1 and CDR2 sequences are SGHAT and FQNNGV. The ends lost 1 base at V and 8 bases at J; junction bases unmatched: 17. The CDR3 is made up of 18 amino acids. CDR3 amino acids: CASSLGGTGRPERDIQYF. The CDR3 nucleotides read TGTGCCAGCAGCTTAGGGGGGACCGGGAGGCCCGAACGAGACATTCAGTACTTC.

The chain is built from TRBV6-2 or TRBV6-3 and TRBJ2-1; 10 bases align to TRBD2. With 2 bases clipped from V and 4 bases from J, the junction kept 5 bases outside the gene matches. The CDR3 length is 16 residues. Germline CDR1 and CDR2: MNHEY and SVGEGT. The CDR3 coding sequence is TGTGCCAGCAGTTACGGTAGCGGGAGGCGGTACAATGAGCAGTTCTTC. It encodes CASSYGSGRRYNEQFF.

V usage is TRBV20-1 and J usage is TRBJ1-1; D may be TRBD1 (5 bases). This CDR3 comprises 11 residues. In germline, CDR1 is DFQATT, CDR2 SNEGSKA (reference sequence). Trimming pared 2 bases from V and 6 bases from J, leaving 7 bases between. CDR3 protein: CSARRGAEAFF. The DNA of the CDR3 is TGCAGTGCTAGACGGGGCGCTGAAGCTTTCTTT.

The J gene is TRBJ2-3, the V gene TRBV15; tentative D call: TRBD1 (5 bases). V lost 2 bases to trimming and J lost 5 bases, with 20 bases between them. The CDR3 consists of 17 residues. Per germline, CDR1 LNHNV and CDR2 YYDKDF (reference sequence). CDR3 sequence: CATSRPPAPDIRDTQYF. The CDR3 region has the DNA TGTGCCACCAGCAGACCTCCCGCCCCGGACATCAGAGATACGCAGTATTTT.